This TCR beta chain was found in a study of blood T cell repertoires in COVID-19 (dated by TCRdb to about 2020). In terms of the full investigation: Samples covering the acute and convalescent phases of COVID-19 were provided by collaborators in the United States, Italy and Spain. The material from the prospective study consisted of cDNA or gDNA derived from T cells, B-cell-depleted T cells, or PBMCs. Deeply sampled blood TCRbeta repertoires from subjects exposed to, actively infected with, or recovered from COVID-19 were included in the dataset. The repertoires were released in a freely available public database intended as a resource for research on the immune response to SARS-CoV-2. Samples were obtained from the ongoing ImmuneRACE study (first 160 participants) and from 1,200 or so subjects provided by 6 global collaborators. The sample metadata nearly always contained a de-identified subject ID, COVID-19 status, age in years and sex. HLA class I and class II types, where available, came from metadata supplied by the sample provider rather than from assay-based typing.

Each collaborating institution followed its own protocols to collect whole blood in K2EDTA tubes. For TCRbeta analysis, collaborators shipped samples as frozen whole blood, isolated PBMCs, or DNA extracted from either of those sample types. Findings and caveats that apply to the study as a whole: Clinical and demographic metadata were provided uncurated, with the amount varying by source and participant.

TCRbeta CDR3 regions were amplified from genomic DNA using the immunoSEQ Assay, a bias-controlled multiplex PCR. The authors' pipeline ran thus. The number of nucleated cells in each sample was estimated from the amplification of reference gene primers within the assay. To quantify the absolute abundance of each unique TCRbeta CDR3 rearrangement, sequence reads were collapsed and filtered. For each sample, productive Simpson clonality was calculated as the square root of Simpson's diversity index across productive rearrangements. TCRdb limited this immuneACCESS table to in-frame rearrangements with V and J called. A share of clones is missing; checked studies link under half to unresolved V genes, and the rest is unexplained. D and trimming come from the DNA, and the V and J calls and clone size come from that table. For this sample there are 95,000 to 150,000 clones; roughly 84% appear just once. Of the sample, approximately 1% falls within the top ten clones.

As concerns this clone: Its recognized antigen is unknown. Base qualities are not provided; no much larger clone lies one nucleotide away.

CDR3 length: 15 amino acids, cysteine to phenylalanine. Solely the CDR3 DNA is kept, with 45 bases framed from the first base. Sequences MNHEY (CDR1) and SVGAGI (CDR2) are obtained from the germline V gene. At the junction V is shortened by 5 bases and J by 3 bases; bases outside the gene matches: 8. Recombination joined TRBV6-5 with TRBJ2-7; 9 of the junction bases match TRBD2. The receptor was derived from a woman aged 80 or over with acute or convalescent COVID-19. The sequencing input was peripheral blood. The CDR3 region: CASSRLSGGDYEQYF. The DNA sequence reads TGTGCCAGCAGTAGGCTTAGCGGGGGCGACTACGAGCAGTACTTC.